This T cell receptor (beta chain) was identified during a study of T cells in Graves' hyperthyroidism and ophthalmopathy. Amplification of TCR beta CDR3 regions used RNA as the template. An initial round of RT-PCR targeting the TCR CDR3 relied on the HTBI primer set. TCRdb processed the multiplex PCR reads anew with MiXCR; each CDR3 protein has one entry. The sample records under 350,000 distinct CDR3 sequences, 17% being singletons. Findings of the study overall: Most thyroid-expanded clonotypes above 0.001 were also found in blood.

This clonotype was counted a few times. What it binds is unknown. This CDR3 spans 14 amino acids. V lost 7 bases, J lost 5 bases, and 6 bases stayed unmatched. The germline gives CDR1 LNHDA, CDR2 SQIVND (reference sequence). The genes are TRBV19 and TRBJ2-1; 9 bases align to TRBD2. This TCR was recovered from a woman in her sixties or seventies with Graves' ophthalmopathy. Sequencing used blood. CDR3 amino acids: CASILTSGNNEQFF. DNA for the CDR3: TGTGCCAGTATATTGACTAGCGGCAACAATGAGCAGTTCTTC. Full variable domain (remainder filled in from reference TRBV19 and TRBJ2-1): DGGITQSPKYLFRKEGQNVTLSCEQNLNHDAMYWYRQDPGQGLRLIYYSQIVNDFQKGDIAEGYSVSREKKESFPLTVTSAQKNPTAFYLCASILTSGNNEQFFGPGTRLTVL.